Below, one TCR beta chain is given with its context. The same CDR3 also results from other DNA sequences found in this sample. CDR3 length equals 12 residues. The germline V gene encodes CDR1 MNHEY and CDR2 SVGAGI. V was shortened by 8 bases and J by 1 base, with 8 bases between the two germline ends. This record belongs to a study of shared clonotypes between healthy human individuals. The donor population consisted of healthy HIV-negative adults with no recent acute infections or vaccinations. The investigators split CD4+ cells into a CD45RA+ naive subset and a CD45RA-negative memory subset. TCRdb's copy holds only in-frame clones and misses some; the assay was immunoSEQ multiplex PCR. The sample shows millions of clones, around nine tenths of them seen only once.

The sequenced material came from naive CD4+ T cells sorted from blood. The subset denotes: CD45RA+ positively selected. This sequence originates from a man in his late teens or twenties in good health. The V gene is TRBV6-5, the J gene TRBJ2-5; no reliable D call. The CDR3 DNA is TGTGCCAGCCGAGCGACCCAAGAGACCCAGTACTTC. It specifies CASRATQETQYF.